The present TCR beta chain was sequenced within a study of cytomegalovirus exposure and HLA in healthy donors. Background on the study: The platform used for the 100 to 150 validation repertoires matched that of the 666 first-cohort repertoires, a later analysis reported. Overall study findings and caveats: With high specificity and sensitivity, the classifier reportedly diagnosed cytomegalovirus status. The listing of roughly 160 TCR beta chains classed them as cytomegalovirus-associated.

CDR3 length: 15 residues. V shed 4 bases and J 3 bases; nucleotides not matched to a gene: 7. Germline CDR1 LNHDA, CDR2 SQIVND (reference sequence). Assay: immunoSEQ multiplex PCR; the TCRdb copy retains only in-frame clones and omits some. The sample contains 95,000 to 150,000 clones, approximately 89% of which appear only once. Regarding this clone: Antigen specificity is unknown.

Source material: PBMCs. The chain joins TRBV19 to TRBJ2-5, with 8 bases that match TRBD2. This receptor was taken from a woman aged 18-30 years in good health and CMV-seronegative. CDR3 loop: CASSTILAAEETQYF. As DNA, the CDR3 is TGTGCCAGTAGTACCATACTAGCGGCTGAAGAGACCCAGTACTTC.